The 24 T cell receptor beta chains below come from one sample, sequenced in a study of T cell responses to AZD1222 COVID-19 vaccine. The repertoire was sequenced with immunoSEQ multiplex PCR; TCRdb's copy has only in-frame clones and lacks some. The sample consists of about 130,000 clones, nearly 90% of them appearing once. The source material was peripheral blood, sampled 28 days after the second AZD1222 dose. Every receptor here comes from an adult who received the AZD1222 COVID-19 vaccine.

Ten or more counts support this clone. The chain couples TRBV6-5 to TRBJ1-1; D gene unclear. This CDR3 is built from 14 residues. Germline CDR1 MNHEY, CDR2 SVGAGI. Trimming removed 6 bases from V and 4 bases from J, with 15 bases in between. Written as DNA, the CDR3 is TGTGCCAGCAGCCTCCTGGGTTGGGGCACTGAAGCTTTCTTT. It is translated as CASSLLGWGTEAFF.

The chain employs TRBV15 and TRBJ1-5; perhaps TRBD1 as D (6 bases). V shed 0 bases and J shed 0 bases, with 9 bases lying between them. The CDR3 has 16 amino acids. The germline V gene encodes CDR1 LNHNV and CDR2 YYDKDF (reference sequence). In DNA form, the CDR3 reads TGTGCCACCAGCAGAGAGCGACAGGTTAGCAATCAGCCCCAGCATTTT. The encoded protein is CATSRERQVSNQPQHF. Full variable domain (remainder filled in from reference TRBV15 and TRBJ1-5): DAMVIQNPRYQVTQFGKPVTLSCSQTLNHNVMYWYQQKSSQAPKLLFHYYDKDFNNEADTPDNFQSRRPNTSFCFLDIRSPGLGDTAMYLCATSRERQVSNQPQHFGDGTRLSIL.

The rearrangement uses TRBV7-2 and TRBJ2-3, with a possible D match to TRBD2 (6 bases). CDR1 and CDR2 (germline): SGHTA, FQGNSA. This CDR3 comprises 14 residues. The V gene lost 5 bases and the J gene lost 2 bases, with 11 bases spanning the gap. The CDR3 here is CASSPWDSTDTQYF. CDR3 coding DNA: TGTGCCAGCAGCCCTTGGGACTCCACAGATACGCAGTATTTT.

DNA for the CDR3: TGCGCCAGCAGCCAAGATCCGACAGCCCTTCCCGACATGAACACTGAAGCTTTCTTT. It encodes CASSQDPTALPDMNTEAFF. The genes are TRBV4-1 and TRBJ1-1; D is perhaps TRBD1 (5 bases). The germline V and J ends were trimmed by 0 bases and 0 bases, with 20 bases remaining between them. The CDR3 covers 19 residues. Germline-derived CDR1 and CDR2 are MGHRA and YSYEKL.

This clone was picked up one time. V is TRBV5-6 and J is TRBJ1-5; D call uncertain. Trimming removed 2 bases at V and 0 bases at J, with 9 bases between. Germline CDR1 and CDR2: SGHDT and YYEEEE. CDR3 length: 15 residues. In nucleotides, the CDR3 is TGTGCCAGCAGCTTCTTCCCATATAGCAATCAGCCCCAGCATTTT. Protein: CASSFFPYSNQPQHF.

The count of this clone is one. The chain joins TRBV18 to TRBJ2-2; either TRBD1 or TRBD2 may supply D (5 bases each). V lost 2 bases to trimming and J lost 6 bases, with 13 bases between them. The germline gives CDR1 KGHSH, CDR2 LQKENI. The CDR3 is 15 residues long. CDR3: CASSPAAGTAGELFF. The CDR3 DNA reads TGTGCCAGCTCACCAGCGGCAGGGACGGCCGGGGAGCTGTTTTTT.

Concerning this clone itself: Germline and junction disagree at one end, which may indicate a read error. The chain couples TRBV10-3 to TRBJ1-3; no reliable D call. Germline CDR1 reads ENHRY; CDR2 reads SYGVKD. This CDR3 region has 11 residues. This chain's CDR3 is CAFRSRNTIYF. The CDR3 DNA sequence: TGTGCCTTCAGGAGCCGAAACACCATATATTTT.

V usage is TRBV5-1 and J usage is TRBJ1-1, with D unresolved. V was clipped by 2 bases and J by 4 bases, with 15 bases between them. The CDR3 totals 15 residues. CDR1 is SGHRS and CDR2 is YFSETQ in the germline V gene. The CDR3 sequence is CASSFWSGPITEAFF. CDR3 coding DNA: TGCGCCAGCAGCTTTTGGTCAGGACCCATCACTGAAGCTTTCTTT.

This chain links TRBV28 with TRBJ1-1; D not certain. This CDR3 has 13 residues. Germline V gene sequence: CDR1 MDHEN, CDR2 SYDVKM. Trimming took 11 bases from V and 5 from J, leaving 18 bases between them. CDR3 DNA: TGTGCCTATAGATTTAATCGCGGGACTGAAGCTTTCTTT. It is translated as CAYRFNRGTEAFF.

V is TRBV4-1 and J is TRBJ2-7; no firm D call. The germline V and J ends were trimmed by 2 bases and 7 bases, with 15 bases remaining between them. The CDR3 length is 14 residues. The germline V gene encodes CDR1 MGHRA and CDR2 YSYEKL. DNA of the CDR3: TGCGCCAGCAGCCAATCGGAGCACCGTGGGGAGCAGTACTTC. Translated: CASSQSEHRGEQYF.

The V gene is TRBV5-6, the J gene TRBJ2-7, with a tentative D call TRBD1 (5 bases). This CDR3 has 17 residues. Trimming pared 0 bases from V and 3 bases from J, leaving 19 bases between. CDR1 is SGHDT and CDR2 is YYEEEE in the germline V gene. CDR3 loop: CASSLAMGTGPFYEQYF. The CDR3 bases are TGTGCCAGCAGCTTGGCCATGGGAACAGGCCCATTCTACGAGCAGTACTTC.

This chain uses TRBV11-2 with TRBJ1-2, with 7 bases identical to TRBD1. The junction had 6 bases not matched to a gene; V was cut back by 4 bases and J by 4 bases. The CDR3 is 14 amino acids. Germline V lookup: CDR1 SGHAT, CDR2 FQNNGV. CDR3 in amino acids: CASSSGDSPYGYTF. The CDR3 DNA reads TGTGCCAGCAGCTCCGGGGACAGTCCCTATGGCTACACCTTC.

On this clone: Other DNA variants within this sample encode the same CDR3. The chain uses TRBV4-1 and TRBJ1-4, with D unclear. CDR1 MGHRA and CDR2 YSYEKL come from the germline V gene. The CDR3 has 12 residues. V lost 4 bases and J lost 7, with 7 bases in between. The CDR3 DNA sequence: TGCGCCAGCAGCCTCACTGGTGAAAAACTGTTTTTT. The encoded protein is CASSLTGEKLFF.

The rearrangement uses TRBV29-1 and TRBJ1-5, with a possible D match to TRBD1 (6 bases). This CDR3 has 13 residues. Trimming left V 3 bases short and J 4 bases short, with 10 bases between. Per the germline V gene, CDR1 is SQVTM and CDR2 is ANQGSEA. CDR3 DNA: TGCAGCGTTGAGACAGGCGAAAATCAGCCCCAGCATTTT. It translates to CSVETGENQPQHF.

This chain links TRBV5-8 with TRBJ1-1; 7 bases line up with TRBD1. CDR3 size: 14 residues. From germline, CDR1 is SGHTS and CDR2 YDEGEE. With V trimmed by 6 bases and J by 1 base, 6 bases remained unmatched. CDR3 DNA sequence: TGTGCCAGCAACATACAGGGGAAGAACACTGAAGCTTTCTTT. Protein: CASNIQGKNTEAFF.

The chain joins TRBV4-1 to TRBJ2-7, with 10 bases matching TRBD2. This CDR3 spans 15 amino acids. V lost 4 bases and J lost 3; bases outside the gene matches: 6. Per the germline V gene, CDR1 is MGHRA and CDR2 is YSYEKL. Here the CDR3 reads CASSPSGTSDYEQYF. CDR3 sequence (DNA): TGCGCCAGCAGCCCTTCCGGGACTAGCGACTACGAGCAGTACTTC.

V usage is TRBV3-1 (or the pseudogene TRBV3-2) and J usage is TRBJ1-1; D might be TRBD1 (5 bases). Trimming pared 1 base from V and 4 bases from J, leaving 13 bases between. Germline V CDR1 and CDR2: LGHDT, YNNKEL (reference sequence). This CDR3 is built from 15 residues. In nucleotides, the CDR3 is TGTGCCAGCAGCCAAGCAGTGGGGCAGCCCACTGAAGCTTTCTTT. Translation gives CASSQAVGQPTEAFF.

This sequence joins TRBV27 and TRBJ1-3, with D possibly matching TRBD1 (5 bases). CDR3 size: 16 residues. V lost 3 bases, J lost 0 bases, and 12 bases lay in between. The germline gives CDR1 MNHEY, CDR2 SMNVEV (reference sequence). CDR3 sequence reads: CASSLTASYSGNTIYF. Here the CDR3 DNA reads TGTGCCAGCAGTTTGACAGCGTCTTACTCTGGAAACACCATATATTTT.

The genes are TRBV6-5 and TRBJ1-4; possible D gene TRBD1, 6 bases. CDR1 and CDR2 (germline): MNHEY, SVGAGI. Trimming shortened V by 4 bases and J by 7 bases, and 16 bases separated the two germline ends. This CDR3 is 15 amino acids long. The CDR3 nucleotides read TGTGCCAGCAGTTTTGGCGCAGGGGTAGGTGAAAAACTGTTTTTT. This translates into CASSFGAGVGEKLFF.

The J gene is TRBJ1-2, the V gene TRBV10-2, with D possibly being TRBD1 (6 bases). The CDR3 loop spans 15 amino acids. The V gene lost 3 bases and the J gene lost 0 bases, with 11 bases spanning the gap. CDR1 and CDR2 from the germline V gene are WSHSY and SAAADI. The CDR3 DNA follows: TGCGCCAGCAGTGATTCGGGACAACCTAACTATGGCTACACCTTC. Its translation: CASSDSGQPNYGYTF.

The chain employs TRBV24-1 and TRBJ1-5; a weak D match, TRBD1 (5 bases). V was shortened by 1 base and J by 6 bases, with 18 bases between the two germline ends. CDR1 is KGHDR and CDR2 is SFDVKD in the germline V gene. The CDR3 covers 17 residues. CDR3 DNA sequence: TGTGCCACCAGTGATTTCCACGGGGGAGGGGAAGGTCAGCCCCAGCATTTT. Residues: CATSDFHGGGEGQPQHF.

The chain couples TRBV30 to TRBJ1-3; TRBD1 agrees at 7 bases. Trimming at V came to 3 bases and at J to 2 bases, leaving 1 base not matched to a gene. The CDR3 runs to 13 residues. The germline CDR1 and CDR2 sequences are GTSNPN and SVGIG (reference sequence). This CDR3 is CAWRQGAGNTIYF. DNA of the CDR3: TGTGCCTGGAGGCAGGGGGCTGGAAACACCATATATTTT.

This clone showed up just once. The chain recombines TRBV5-1 with TRBJ2-1; D unresolved. The length of the CDR3 is 14 residues. The V gene lost 0 bases and the J gene lost 0 bases, with 4 bases spanning the gap. Germline CDR1 SGHRS, CDR2 YFSETQ. The DNA of the CDR3 is TGCGCCAGCAGCTTGGACAGCTCCTACAATGAGCAGTTCTTC. Residues: CASSLDSSYNEQFF.

The chain is built from TRBV12-3 or TRBV12-4 and TRBJ1-5, with a possible D match to TRBD1 (5 bases). V gave up 4 bases and J gave up 5 bases, with 9 bases separating them. The CDR3 is made up of 13 amino acids. CDR3 nucleotides: TGTGCCAGCAGTTATGGGGCTCATCAGCCCCAGCATTTT. Its protein is CASSYGAHQPQHF.